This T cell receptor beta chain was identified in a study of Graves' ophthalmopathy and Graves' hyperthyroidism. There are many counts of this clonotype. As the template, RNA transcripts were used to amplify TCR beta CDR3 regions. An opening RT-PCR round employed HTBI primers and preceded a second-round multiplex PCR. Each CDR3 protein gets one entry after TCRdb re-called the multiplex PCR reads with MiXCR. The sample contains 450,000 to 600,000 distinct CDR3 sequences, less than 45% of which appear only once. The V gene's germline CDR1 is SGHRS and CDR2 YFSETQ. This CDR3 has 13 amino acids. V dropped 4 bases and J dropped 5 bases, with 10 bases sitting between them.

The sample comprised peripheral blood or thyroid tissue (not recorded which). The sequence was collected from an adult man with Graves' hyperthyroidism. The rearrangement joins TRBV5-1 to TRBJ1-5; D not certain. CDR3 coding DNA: TGCGCCAGCAGCAGGGATTTCGATCAGCCCCAGCATTTT. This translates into CASSRDFDQPQHF.